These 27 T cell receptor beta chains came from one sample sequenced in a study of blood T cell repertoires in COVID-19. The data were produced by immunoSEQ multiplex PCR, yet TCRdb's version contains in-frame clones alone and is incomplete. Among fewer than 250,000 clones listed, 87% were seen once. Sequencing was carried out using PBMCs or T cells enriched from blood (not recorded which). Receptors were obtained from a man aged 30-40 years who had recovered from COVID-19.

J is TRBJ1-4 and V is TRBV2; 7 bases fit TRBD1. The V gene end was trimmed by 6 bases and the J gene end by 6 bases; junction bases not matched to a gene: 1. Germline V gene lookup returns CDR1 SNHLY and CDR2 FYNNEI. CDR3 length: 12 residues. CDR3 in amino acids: CASSGTDEKLFF. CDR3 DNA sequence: TGTGCCAGCAGCGGGACAGATGAAAAACTGTTTTTT.

The DNA of the CDR3 is TGTGCCAGCAGCCAATTCACAGGCGCTAACTACGAGCAGTACTTC. Its translation: CASSQFTGANYEQYF. This chain uses TRBV3-1 (or the pseudogene TRBV3-2) with TRBJ2-7, with a weak D call TRBD1 (5 bases). Trimming cost V 2 bases and J 3 bases, with 14 bases left between them. Germline V lookup: CDR1 LGHDT, CDR2 YNNKEL (reference sequence). The CDR3 has 15 residues.

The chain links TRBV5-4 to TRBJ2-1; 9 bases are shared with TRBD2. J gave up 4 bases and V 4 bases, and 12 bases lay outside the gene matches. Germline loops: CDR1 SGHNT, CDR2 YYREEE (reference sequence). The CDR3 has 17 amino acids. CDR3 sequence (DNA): TGTGCCAGCAGCCCGGATTTAAGCGGGGGGCAGTACAATGAGCAGTTCTTC. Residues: CASSPDLSGGQYNEQFF.

Here the CDR3 reads CSTRTGGVKLFF. The DNA of the CDR3 is TGCAGCACGAGGACAGGGGGTGTGAAGCTTTTCTTT. V usage is TRBV29-1 and J usage is TRBJ1-1, with TRBD1 matching 10 bases. J lost 13 bases, V lost 8 bases, and 13 bases had no gene match. Germline V CDR1 and CDR2: SQVTM, ANQGSEA. This CDR3 has 12 amino acids.

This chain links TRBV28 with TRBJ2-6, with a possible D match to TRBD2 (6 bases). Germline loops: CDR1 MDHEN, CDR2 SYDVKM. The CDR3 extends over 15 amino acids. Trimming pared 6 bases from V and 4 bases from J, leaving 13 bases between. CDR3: CASSPWGVGANVLTF. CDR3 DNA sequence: TGTGCCAGCAGCCCCTGGGGGGTGGGGGCCAACGTCCTGACTTTC.

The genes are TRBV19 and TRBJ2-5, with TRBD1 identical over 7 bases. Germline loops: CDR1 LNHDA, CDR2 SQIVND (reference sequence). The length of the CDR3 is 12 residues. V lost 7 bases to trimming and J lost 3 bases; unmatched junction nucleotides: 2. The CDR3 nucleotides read TGTGCCAGTACCACAGGGGAAGAGACCCAGTACTTC. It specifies CASTTGEETQYF.

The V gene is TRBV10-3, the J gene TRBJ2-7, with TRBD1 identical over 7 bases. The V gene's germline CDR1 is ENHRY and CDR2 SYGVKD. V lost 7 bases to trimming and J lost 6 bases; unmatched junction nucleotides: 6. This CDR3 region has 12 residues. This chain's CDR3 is CAITTGVSEQYF. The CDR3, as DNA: TGTGCCATCACCACAGGGGTCTCCGAGCAGTACTTC.

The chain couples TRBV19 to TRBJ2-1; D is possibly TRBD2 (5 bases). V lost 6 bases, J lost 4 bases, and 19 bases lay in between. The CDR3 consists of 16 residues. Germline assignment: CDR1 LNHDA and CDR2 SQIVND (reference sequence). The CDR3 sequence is CASSPSGIPWYNEQFF. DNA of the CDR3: TGTGCCAGTAGCCCCTCCGGGATCCCGTGGTACAATGAGCAGTTCTTC.

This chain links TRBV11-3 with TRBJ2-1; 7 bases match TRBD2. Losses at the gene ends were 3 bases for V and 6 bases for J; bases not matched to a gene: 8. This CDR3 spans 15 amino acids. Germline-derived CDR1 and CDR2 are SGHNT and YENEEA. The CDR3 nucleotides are TGTGCCAGCAGCTTTCAAGCGGGACGGGGCAATGAGCAGTTCTTC. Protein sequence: CASSFQAGRGNEQFF. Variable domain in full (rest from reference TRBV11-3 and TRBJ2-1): EAGVVQSPRYKIIEKKQPVAFWCNPISGHNTLYWYLQNLGQGPELLIRYENEEAVDDSQLPKDRFSAERLKGVDSTLKIQPAELGDSAVYLCASSFQAGRGNEQFFGPGTRLTVL.

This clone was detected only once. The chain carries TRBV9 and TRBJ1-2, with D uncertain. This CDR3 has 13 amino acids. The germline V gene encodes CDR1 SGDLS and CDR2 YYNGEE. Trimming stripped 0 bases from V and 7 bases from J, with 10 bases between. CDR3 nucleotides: TGTGCCAGCAGCGTAGACCTTAACGGTGGCTACACCTTC. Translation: CASSVDLNGGYTF. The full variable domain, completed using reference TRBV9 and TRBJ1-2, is DSGVTQTPKHLITATGQRVTLRCSPRSGDLSVYWYQQSLDQGLQFLIQYYNGEERAKGNILERFSAQQFPDLHSELNLSSLELGDSALYFCASSVDLNGGYTFGSGTRLTVV.

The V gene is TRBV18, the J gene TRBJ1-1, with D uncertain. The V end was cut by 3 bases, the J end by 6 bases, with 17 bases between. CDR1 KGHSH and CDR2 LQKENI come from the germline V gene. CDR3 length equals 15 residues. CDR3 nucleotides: TGTGCCAGCTCACCTCTCGGGAGGGAGGTCCCTGAAGCTTTCTTT. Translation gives CASSPLGREVPEAFF.

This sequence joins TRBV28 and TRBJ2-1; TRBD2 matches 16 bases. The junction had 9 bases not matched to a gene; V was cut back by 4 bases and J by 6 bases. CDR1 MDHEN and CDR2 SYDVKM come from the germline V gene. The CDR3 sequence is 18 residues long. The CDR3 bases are TGTGCCAGCAGTTCCCCGGGACTAGCGGGAGGGCCGCCCAATGAGCAGTTCTTC. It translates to CASSSPGLAGGPPNEQFF.

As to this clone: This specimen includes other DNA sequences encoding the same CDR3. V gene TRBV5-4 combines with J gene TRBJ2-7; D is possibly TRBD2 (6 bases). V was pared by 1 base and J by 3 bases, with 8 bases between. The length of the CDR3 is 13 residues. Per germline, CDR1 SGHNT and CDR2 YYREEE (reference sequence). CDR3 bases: TGTGCCAGCAGCTTGATTAGCGGCTACGAGCAGTACTTC. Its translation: CASSLISGYEQYF.

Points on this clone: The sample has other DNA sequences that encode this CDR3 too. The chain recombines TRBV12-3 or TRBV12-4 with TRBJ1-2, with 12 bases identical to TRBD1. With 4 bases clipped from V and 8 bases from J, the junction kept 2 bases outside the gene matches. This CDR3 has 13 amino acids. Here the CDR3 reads CASSSGTGGGYTF. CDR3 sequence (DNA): TGTGCCAGCAGTTCCGGGACAGGGGGCGGCTACACCTTC.

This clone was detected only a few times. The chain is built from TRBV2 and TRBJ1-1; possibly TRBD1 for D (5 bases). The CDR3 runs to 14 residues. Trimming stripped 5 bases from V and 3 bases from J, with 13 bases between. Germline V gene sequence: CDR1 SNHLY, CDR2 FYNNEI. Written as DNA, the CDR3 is TGTGCCAGCAGTTCAAGAGACAGCTACACTGAAGCTTTCTTT. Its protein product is CASSSRDSYTEAFF.

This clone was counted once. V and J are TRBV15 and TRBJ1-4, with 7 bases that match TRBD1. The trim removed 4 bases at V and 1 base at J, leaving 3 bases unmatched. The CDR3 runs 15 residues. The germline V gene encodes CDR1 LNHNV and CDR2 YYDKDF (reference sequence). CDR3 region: CATSTSGGTNEKLFF. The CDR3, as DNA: TGTGCCACCAGCACGTCAGGGGGAACTAATGAAAAACTGTTTTTT.

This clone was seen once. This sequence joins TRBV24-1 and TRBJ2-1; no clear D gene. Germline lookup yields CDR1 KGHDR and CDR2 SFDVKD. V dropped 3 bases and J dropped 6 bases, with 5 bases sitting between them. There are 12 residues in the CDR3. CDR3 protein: CATSDAINEQFF. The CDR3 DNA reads TGTGCCACCAGTGATGCTATCAATGAGCAGTTCTTC.

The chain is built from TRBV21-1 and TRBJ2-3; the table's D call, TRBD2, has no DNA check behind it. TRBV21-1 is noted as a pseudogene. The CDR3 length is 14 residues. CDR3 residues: CASKGERGQGTQYF. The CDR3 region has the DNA TGTGCCAGCAAGGGTGAGCGGGGGCAGGGGACGCAGTATTTT.

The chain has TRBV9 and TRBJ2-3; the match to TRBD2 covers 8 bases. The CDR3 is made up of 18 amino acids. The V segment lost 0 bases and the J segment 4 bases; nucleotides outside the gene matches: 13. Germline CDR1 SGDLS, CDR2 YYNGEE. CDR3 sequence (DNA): TGTGCCAGCAGCGTAGTGCCAGGTGTTCGGGGGGGCGCAGATACGCAGTATTTT. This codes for CASSVVPGVRGGADTQYF.

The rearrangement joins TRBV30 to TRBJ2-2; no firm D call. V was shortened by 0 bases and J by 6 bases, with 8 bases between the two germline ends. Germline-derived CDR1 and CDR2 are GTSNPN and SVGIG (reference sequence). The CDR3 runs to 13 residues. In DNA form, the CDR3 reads TGTGCCTGGAGTGTCGTTAGTCCCGGGGAGCTGTTTTTT. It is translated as CAWSVVSPGELFF.

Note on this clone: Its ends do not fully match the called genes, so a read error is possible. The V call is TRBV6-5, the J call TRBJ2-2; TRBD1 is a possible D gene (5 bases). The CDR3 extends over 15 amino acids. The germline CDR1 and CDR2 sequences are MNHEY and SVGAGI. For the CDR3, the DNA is TGTGCCAGCAGTCGGTCAGGGCCGAACCCCGGGGAGCTGTTTTTT. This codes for CASSRSGPNPGELFF.

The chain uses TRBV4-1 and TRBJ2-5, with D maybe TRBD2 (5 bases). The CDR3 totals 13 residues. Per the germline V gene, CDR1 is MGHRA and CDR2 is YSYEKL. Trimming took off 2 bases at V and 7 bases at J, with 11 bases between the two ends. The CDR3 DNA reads TGCGCCAGCAGCCAACTTCCTCGGGGGACCCAGTACTTC. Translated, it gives CASSQLPRGTQYF.

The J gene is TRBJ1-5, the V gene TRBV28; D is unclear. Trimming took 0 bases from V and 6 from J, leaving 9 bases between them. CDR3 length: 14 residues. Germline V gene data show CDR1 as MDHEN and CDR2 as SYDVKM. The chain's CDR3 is CASSLWATSQPQHF. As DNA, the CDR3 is TGTGCCAGCAGTTTATGGGCGACTAGTCAGCCCCAGCATTTT.

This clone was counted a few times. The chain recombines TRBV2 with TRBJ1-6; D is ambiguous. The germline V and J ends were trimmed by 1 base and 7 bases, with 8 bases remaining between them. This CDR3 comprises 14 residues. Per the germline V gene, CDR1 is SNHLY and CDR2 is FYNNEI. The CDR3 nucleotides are TGTGCCAGCAGTGAAGATTGGCTGAATTCACCCCTCCACTTT. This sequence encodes CASSEDWLNSPLHF.

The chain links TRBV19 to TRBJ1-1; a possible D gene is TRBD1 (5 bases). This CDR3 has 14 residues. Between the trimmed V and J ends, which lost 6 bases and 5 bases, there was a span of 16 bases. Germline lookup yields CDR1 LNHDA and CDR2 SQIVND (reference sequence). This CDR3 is CASRRDAGRTEAFF. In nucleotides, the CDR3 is TGTGCCAGTAGAAGGGACGCAGGGAGGACTGAAGCTTTCTTT.

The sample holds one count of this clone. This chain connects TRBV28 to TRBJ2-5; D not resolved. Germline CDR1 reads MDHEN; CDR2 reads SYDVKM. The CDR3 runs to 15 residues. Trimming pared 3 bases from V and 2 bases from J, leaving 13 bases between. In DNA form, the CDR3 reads TGTGCCAGCAGTTTTTATCGTTCCCTGCAAGAGACCCAGTACTTC. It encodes CASSFYRSLQETQYF.

CDR3 residues: CASSEEGRTALPQHF. DNA of the CDR3: TGTGCCAGCAGTGAAGAGGGTAGGACAGCCTTGCCCCAGCATTTT. The genes are TRBV2 and TRBJ1-5; the D gene is possibly TRBD1 (6 bases). This CDR3 spans 15 amino acids. Germline V gene lookup returns CDR1 SNHLY and CDR2 FYNNEI. Trimming shortened V by 1 base and J by 9 bases, and 16 bases separated the two germline ends.